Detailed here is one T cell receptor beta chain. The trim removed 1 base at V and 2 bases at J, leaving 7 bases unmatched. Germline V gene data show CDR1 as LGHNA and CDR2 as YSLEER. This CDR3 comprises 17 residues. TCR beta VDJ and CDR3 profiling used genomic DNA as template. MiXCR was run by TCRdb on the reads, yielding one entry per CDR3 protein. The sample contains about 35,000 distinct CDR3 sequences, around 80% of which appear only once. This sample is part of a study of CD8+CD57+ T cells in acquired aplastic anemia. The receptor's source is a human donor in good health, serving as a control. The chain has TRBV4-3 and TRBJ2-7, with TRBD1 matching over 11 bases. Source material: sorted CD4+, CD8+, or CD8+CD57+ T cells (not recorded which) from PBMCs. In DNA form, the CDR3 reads TGCGCCAGCAGCCAAGCCGAAGGGGGACAGGGGGCCTACGAGCAGTACTTC. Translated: CASSQAEGGQGAYEQYF.